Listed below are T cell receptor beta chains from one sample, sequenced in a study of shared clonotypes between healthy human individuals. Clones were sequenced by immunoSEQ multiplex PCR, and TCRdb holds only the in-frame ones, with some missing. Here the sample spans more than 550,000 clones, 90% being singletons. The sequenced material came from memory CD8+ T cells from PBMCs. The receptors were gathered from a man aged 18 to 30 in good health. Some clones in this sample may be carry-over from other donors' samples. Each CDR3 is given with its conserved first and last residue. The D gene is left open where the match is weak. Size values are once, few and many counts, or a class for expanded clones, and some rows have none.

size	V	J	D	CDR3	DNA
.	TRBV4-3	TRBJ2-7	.	CASSQYQGWEGRHEQYF	TGCGCCAGCAGCCAATATCAGGGGTGGGAGGGCCGCCACGAGCAGTACTTC
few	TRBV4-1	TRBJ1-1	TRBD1	CASIPGGNTEAFF	TGCGCCAGCATCCCAGGGGGGAACACTGAAGCTTTCTTT
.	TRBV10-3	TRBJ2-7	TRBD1	CAISADRGRPYEQYF	TGTGCCATCAGTGCCGACAGGGGGCGTCCCTACGAGCAGTACTTC
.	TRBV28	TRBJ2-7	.	CATEAGTGVYEQYF	TGTGCCACTGAGGCAGGGACGGGGGTTTACGAGCAGTACTTC
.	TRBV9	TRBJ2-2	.	CASSVLRAGTGELFF	TGTGCCAGCAGCGTACTTCGGGCGGGCACCGGGGAGCTGTTTTTT
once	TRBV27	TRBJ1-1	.	CASSLGGGKNTEAFF	TGTGCCAGCAGTTTAGGTGGGGGGAAGAACACTGAAGCTTTCTTT
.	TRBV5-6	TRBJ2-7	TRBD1	CASSLSGTDSYEQYF	TGTGCCAGCAGCTTATCCGGGACAGACTCCTACGAGCAGTACTTC
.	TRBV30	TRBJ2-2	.	CAWSAPSRRDTGELFF	TGTGCCTGGAGTGCCCCATCGAGGCGGGACACCGGGGAGCTGTTTTTT
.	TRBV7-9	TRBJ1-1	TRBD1	CASSHLGGGFEAFF	TGTGCCAGCAGCCACCTGGGAGGGGGCTTTGAAGCTTTCTTT
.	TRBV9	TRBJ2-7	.	CASSLAGTAYEQYF	TGTGCCAGCAGCTTAGCCGGGACCGCGTACGAGCAGTACTTC
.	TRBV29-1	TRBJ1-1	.	CSVDAPNTEAFF	TGCAGCGTTGATGCCCCGAACACTGAAGCTTTCTTT